This T cell receptor beta chain was sequenced for a study of cytomegalovirus exposure and HLA in healthy donors. Concerning this clone itself: Its antigen is as yet unknown.

Primers included in the PCR were 60 Vbeta and 13 Jbeta primers. The assay was immunoSEQ multiplex PCR, and TCRdb's table has in-frame clones only and misses some. The table records some 120,000 clones, roughly 86% of them present only once. General study findings and limits: A further, later analysis showed that HLA-associated TCR beta chains (compared with equally common others) were more clonally expanded.

Germline CDR1 is MNHNY and CDR2 is SVGAGI (reference sequence). CDR3 length: 14 amino acids. Deletions cut 8 bases from V and 1 base from J, with 14 bases between. Donors had nominal health at sampling but likely had unrecorded immune exposures. The sequenced sample was PBMCs. This chain connects TRBV6-6 to TRBJ1-1; D ambiguous. This receptor was obtained from a man in his late teens or twenties in good health and CMV-seronegative. The CDR3 DNA reads TGTGCCAGCTCCCCCAACAGTGGGAACACTGAAGCTTTCTTT. This encodes CASSPNSGNTEAFF.